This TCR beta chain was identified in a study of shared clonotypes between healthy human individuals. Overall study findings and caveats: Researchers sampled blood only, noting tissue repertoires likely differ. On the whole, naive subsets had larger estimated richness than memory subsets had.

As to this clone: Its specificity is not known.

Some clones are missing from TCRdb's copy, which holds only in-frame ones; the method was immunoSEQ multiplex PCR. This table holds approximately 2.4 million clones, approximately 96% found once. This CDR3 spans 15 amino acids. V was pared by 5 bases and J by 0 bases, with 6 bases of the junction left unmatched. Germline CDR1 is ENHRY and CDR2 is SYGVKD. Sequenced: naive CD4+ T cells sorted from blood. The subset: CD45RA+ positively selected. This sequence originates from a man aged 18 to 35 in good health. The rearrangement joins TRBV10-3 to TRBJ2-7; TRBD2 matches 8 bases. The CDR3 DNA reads TGTGCCATCAGTCTCACGGGGGGGGACTCCTACGAGCAGTACTTC. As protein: CAISLTGGDSYEQYF.